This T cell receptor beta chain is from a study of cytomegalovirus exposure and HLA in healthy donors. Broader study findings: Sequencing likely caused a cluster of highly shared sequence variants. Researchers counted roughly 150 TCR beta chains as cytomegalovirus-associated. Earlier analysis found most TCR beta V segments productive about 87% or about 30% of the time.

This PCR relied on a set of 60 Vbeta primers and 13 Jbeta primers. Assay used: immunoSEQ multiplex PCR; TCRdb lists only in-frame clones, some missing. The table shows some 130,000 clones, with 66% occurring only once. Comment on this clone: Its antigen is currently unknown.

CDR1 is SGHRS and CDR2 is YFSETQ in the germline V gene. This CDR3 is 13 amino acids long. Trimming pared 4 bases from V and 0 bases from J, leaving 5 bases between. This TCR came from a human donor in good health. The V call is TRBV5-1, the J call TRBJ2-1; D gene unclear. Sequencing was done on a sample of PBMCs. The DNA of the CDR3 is TGCGCCAGCAGCGAGAGCTCCTACAATGAGCAGTTCTTC. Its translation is CASSESSYNEQFF.